This paragraph reports one T cell receptor beta chain. The data were taken from a study of blood T cell repertoires in COVID-19. The CDR3 covers 16 residues. Germline-derived CDR1 and CDR2 are WSHSY and SAAADI. The ends were cut back, 11 bases at V and 0 bases at J, with 17 bases in the middle. Under the authors' procedure: The authors estimated nucleated cell counts from reference gene primer amplification. Libraries were prepared by immunoSEQ multiplex PCR; TCRdb keeps only in-frame clonotypes and omits some of them. D and trimming come from the DNA, and the V and J calls and clone size come from that table. The sample contains around 73,000 clones, 65% to 85% of which appear only once.

The rearrangement uses TRBV10-2 and TRBJ1-6, with D possibly TRBD1 on 6 matching bases. The TCR sequence derives from a human donor in a cohort sampled during active COVID-19. The material sequenced was peripheral blood. CDR3 bases: TGCGCCTCAGGGGCCCGCTTGAGCTCCTATAATTCACCCCTCCACTTT. Translation: CASGARLSSYNSPLHF.